These 20 T cell receptor beta chains share one sample of origin, sequenced in a study of CD8+ T cells in alopecia areata. Isolated RNA was reverse transcribed into cDNA used as the sequencing template. Sequencing was performed with immunoSEQ multiplex PCR; in TCRdb, only in-frame clones are kept and a portion is missing. The sample contains roughly 210,000 clones, 40% to 55% of which appear only once. Treatment specified: oral pan-JAK inhibitor, 5-10 mg twice daily. Here the sequenced sample was CD4+ T cells sorted from blood, taken between weeks 36 and 40, from a patient treated with tofacitinib. The receptor source for this set is a human donor with alopecia areata.

This clone has only one observation. This chain uses TRBV5-1 with TRBJ2-2; 11 nucleotides agree with TRBD2. Germline V gene lookup returns CDR1 SGHRS and CDR2 YFSETQ. V gave up 5 bases and J gave up 4 bases; unmatched junction bases: 4. This CDR3 is built from 15 residues. This CDR3 is CASRPTSGSTGELFF. CDR3 sequence (DNA): TGCGCCAGCAGACCCACTAGCGGGAGCACCGGGGAGCTGTTTTTT. Filled out from reference TRBV5-1 and TRBJ2-2, the complete variable domain reads KAGVTQTPRYLIKTRGQQVTLSCSPISGHRSVSWYQQTPGQGLQFLFEYFSETQRNKGNFPGRFSGRQFSNSRSEMNVSTLELGDSALYLCASRPTSGSTGELFFGEGSRLTVL.

This chain connects TRBV5-1 to TRBJ2-2; D is undetermined. Deletions cut 5 bases from V and 8 bases from J, with 10 bases between. The length of the CDR3 is 12 residues. The V gene's germline CDR1 is SGHRS and CDR2 YFSETQ. The CDR3 protein is CASRTPSGELFF. CDR3 bases: TGCGCCAGCAGGACCCCATCAGGGGAGCTGTTTTTT.

V and J are TRBV5-4 and TRBJ1-1; D ambiguous. Trimming pared 0 bases from V and 1 base from J, leaving 10 bases between. This CDR3 is 15 amino acids long. Per the germline V gene, CDR1 is SGHNT and CDR2 is YYREEE (reference sequence). The CDR3 bases are TGTGCCAGCAGCTTGGCTTTTTCGTCGAACACTGAAGCTTTCTTT. This gives the protein CASSLAFSSNTEAFF.

This clone was observed a few times. This CDR3 is CASSVGIAGKQETQYF. CDR3 nucleotide sequence: TGTGCCAGCAGCGTAGGTATAGCGGGGAAACAAGAGACCCAGTACTTC. The rearrangement links TRBV9 to TRBJ2-5, with 8 positions matching TRBD2. CDR1 SGDLS and CDR2 YYNGEE come from the germline V gene. The CDR3 consists of 16 residues. The V gene end was trimmed by 0 bases and the J gene end by 2 bases; junction bases not matched to a gene: 6.

The chain has TRBV4-3 and TRBJ2-2; no clear D. V was clipped by 5 bases and J by 8 bases, with 9 bases between them. In germline, CDR1 is LGHNA, CDR2 YSLEER. This CDR3 has 12 residues. DNA for the CDR3: TGCGCCAGCAGCATCGGTAGGGGGGAGCTGTTTTTT. Amino acids: CASSIGRGELFF.

This clone was detected only once. The V call is TRBV18, the J call TRBJ2-5; tentative D call: TRBD2 (5 bases). Between the trimmed V and J ends, which lost 1 base and 1 base, there was a span of 16 bases. There are 17 residues in the CDR3. Germline CDR1 is KGHSH and CDR2 is LQKENI. CDR3 DNA: TGTGCCAGCTCACCACAGGTGGGAGCTCTTCTCCAAGAGACCCAGTACTTC. Protein sequence: CASSPQVGALLQETQYF.

In this sample, this clone turned up a few times. This rearrangement joins TRBV19 to TRBJ2-7; D is undetermined. Trimming stripped 8 bases from V and 3 bases from J, with 5 bases between. The germline gives CDR1 LNHDA, CDR2 SQIVND (reference sequence). The CDR3 spans 10 residues. The CDR3 coding sequence is TGTGCCAGTGGCAGCTACGAGCAGTACTTC. Translated, it gives CASGSYEQYF.

This clone is a singleton in its sample. The chain recombines TRBV5-1 with TRBJ2-2; 9 bases line up with TRBD2. Germline CDR1 reads SGHRS; CDR2 reads YFSETQ. V dropped 2 bases and J dropped 0; count of bases not matched to a gene: 2. The CDR3 has 16 amino acids. CDR3 in DNA: TGCGCCAGCAGCTTCGCGGGAGGGACGAACACCGGGGAGCTGTTTTTT. Its translation: CASSFAGGTNTGELFF.

This clone occurred a few times. The chain recombines TRBV28 with TRBJ2-7; D not resolved. The CDR3 is made up of 12 amino acids. Germline assignment: CDR1 MDHEN and CDR2 SYDVKM. V was trimmed by 6 bases and J by 4 bases, leaving 10 bases between them. CDR3 residues: CASSRPPYEQYF. CDR3 in DNA: TGTGCCAGCAGCCGACCGCCTTACGAGCAGTACTTC.

The chain recombines TRBV5-1 with TRBJ2-3, with 8 bases that match TRBD2. V shed 5 bases, J shed 4 bases, and the junction held 12 bases outside the gene matches. CDR1 is SGHRS, CDR2 YFSETQ, per germline. CDR3 size: 16 residues. The CDR3 spells CASSPLSGRRADTQYF. The DNA for the CDR3 is TGCGCCAGCAGTCCCCTGAGCGGGAGACGGGCAGATACGCAGTATTTT.

This clone appeared a few times. The genes are TRBV29-1 and TRBJ1-1; D is perhaps TRBD1 (5 bases). Germline V lookup: CDR1 SQVTM, CDR2 ANQGSEA. This CDR3 is built from 14 residues. Trimming took off 4 bases at V and 6 bases at J, with 18 bases between the two ends. Here the CDR3 reads CSVGGIRVVPEAFF. The CDR3 DNA reads TGCAGCGTTGGGGGGATCAGGGTCGTTCCTGAAGCTTTCTTT.

This clone has a handful of counts. V and J are TRBV10-3 and TRBJ2-7; no definite D call. Germline loops: CDR1 ENHRY, CDR2 SYGVKD. The CDR3 is made up of 12 amino acids. The ends were cut back, 2 bases at V and 7 bases at J, with 9 bases in the middle. This chain's CDR3 is CAISEIAVEQYF. As DNA, the CDR3 is TGTGCCATCAGTGAGATCGCCGTGGAGCAGTACTTC.

V is TRBV30 and J is TRBJ2-1; 8 nucleotides line up with TRBD2. The CDR3 covers 14 residues. CDR1 and CDR2 (germline): GTSNPN, SVGIG (reference sequence). The CDR3 nucleotides are TGTGCTTTTGTCTCCAGCGGGAGTACGAATGAGCAGTTCTTC. Its translation: CAFVSSGSTNEQFF.

The chain joins TRBV30 to TRBJ2-7, with D maybe TRBD2 (7 bases). The CDR3 runs to 14 residues. Germline lookup yields CDR1 GTSNPN and CDR2 SVGIG (reference sequence). Trimming left V 2 bases short and J 4 bases short, with 15 bases between. CDR3 in amino acids: CAWSLDSGIYEQYF. In DNA form, the CDR3 reads TGTGCCTGGAGTCTGGACAGCGGGATTTACGAGCAGTACTTC.

The chain carries TRBV30 and TRBJ1-3, with D tentatively TRBD1 (6 bases). There are 13 residues in the CDR3. The V end was cut by 5 bases, the J end by 3 bases, with 11 bases between. Per the germline V gene, CDR1 is GTSNPN and CDR2 is SVGIG (reference sequence). The CDR3 here is CAWAGQIGNTIYF. The CDR3 DNA reads TGTGCCTGGGCAGGACAGATTGGAAACACCATATATTTT.

The gene calls are TRBV10-3 and TRBJ2-7, with TRBD1 matching over 11 bases. Germline V lookup: CDR1 ENHRY, CDR2 SYGVKD. The J segment lost 3 bases and the V segment lost 2 bases, leaving 3 bases of the junction unmatched. The CDR3 totals 15 residues. The DNA for the CDR3 is TGTGCCATCAGTGAGCCAGGGACAGGGGGCTACGAGCAGTACTTC. Residues: CAISEPGTGGYEQYF.

The CDR3 DNA sequence: TGCAGCGTGAGGACGGGAGGCTCCACGACCCAGTACTTC. Its translation is CSVRTGGSTTQYF. The J gene is TRBJ2-5, the V gene TRBV29-1; 7 bases agree with TRBD2. V was clipped by 6 bases and J by 7 bases; unmatched bases: 11. The CDR3 length is 13 residues. Germline values: CDR1 SQVTM, CDR2 ANQGSEA.

The rearrangement links TRBV10-3 to TRBJ2-2, with 10 nucleotides matching TRBD2. CDR3 length: 16 amino acids. The V and J ends lost 6 bases and 0 bases, in that order; junction bases with no gene match: 4. Per germline, CDR1 ENHRY and CDR2 SYGVKD. The CDR3 loop reads CAIRNLAGANTGELFF. The CDR3 bases are TGTGCCATCAGAAACCTAGCGGGAGCGAACACCGGGGAGCTGTTTTTT.

The rearrangement uses TRBV29-1 and TRBJ2-3; 8 nucleotides match TRBD2. Germline loops: CDR1 SQVTM, CDR2 ANQGSEA. Trimming removed 5 bases from V and 0 bases from J; junction bases left unmatched: 4. The CDR3 length is 14 residues. The DNA for the CDR3 is TGCAGCGTTAGCGGGAGCCGTAGCACAGATACGCAGTATTTT. Translated, it gives CSVSGSRSTDTQYF.

This clone was observed a few times. J is TRBJ2-7 and V is TRBV6-5; tentatively, D is TRBD1 (6 bases). The length of the CDR3 is 14 residues. V lost 4 bases to trimming and J lost 0 bases, with 10 bases between them. Germline values: CDR1 MNHEY, CDR2 SVGAGI. In DNA form, the CDR3 reads TGTGCCAGCAGTTCAAGGACAGCCTCCTACGAGCAGTACTTC. Protein: CASSSRTASYEQYF.